Presented here are 9 T cell receptor beta chains from one specimen sequenced in a study of siplizumab effects on memory and regulatory T cells. The data were produced by immunoSEQ multiplex PCR, yet TCRdb's version contains in-frame clones alone and is incomplete. Among tens of thousands of clones listed, roughly 94% were seen once. Sequencing input: CD8+ T cells sorted from blood. All receptors come from a human donor in good health.

The rearrangement links TRBV11-2 to TRBJ1-4; D perhaps matches TRBD1 (5 bases). V was trimmed by 5 bases and J by 13 bases, leaving 17 bases between them. Germline V gene data show CDR1 as SGHAT and CDR2 as FQNNGV. This CDR3 region has 13 residues. In DNA, the CDR3 is TGTGCCAGCAGCACGCGGGACGACCGCGGACTGTTTTTT. Protein: CASSTRDDRGLFF. The entire variable domain, with the rest obtained from reference TRBV11-2 and TRBJ1-4, is as follows: EAGVAQSPRYKIIEKRQSVAFWCNPISGHATLYWYQQILGQGPKLLIQFQNNGVVDDSQLPKDRFSAERLKGVDSTLKIQPAKLEDSAVYLCASSTRDDRGLFFGSGTQLSVL.

The rearrangement uses TRBV13 and TRBJ2-2; D might be TRBD2 (5 bases). The V gene's germline CDR1 is PRHDT and CDR2 FYEKMQ (reference sequence). Trimming took 0 bases from V and 4 from J, leaving 12 bases between them. The CDR3 extends over 16 amino acids. The CDR3: CASSLGGLPVTGELFF. CDR3 in DNA: TGTGCCAGCAGCTTAGGTGGACTCCCCGTCACCGGGGAGCTGTTTTTT.

In this sample, this clone turned up once. The chain has TRBV11-2 and TRBJ2-3; tentatively, D is TRBD1 (5 bases). The germline V and J ends were trimmed by 1 base and 4 bases, with 15 bases remaining between them. The CDR3 has 16 amino acids. Germline CDR1 reads SGHAT; CDR2 reads FQNNGV. DNA of the CDR3: TGTGCCAGCAGCTTAGGTCTCCGGCAGGGTGCAGATACGCAGTATTTT. It is translated as CASSLGLRQGADTQYF.

The CDR3 sequence is CASSLVGQHYEQYF. In nucleotides, the CDR3 is TGTGCCAGCAGCTTAGTGGGACAACACTACGAGCAGTACTTC. The rearrangement uses TRBV7-8 and TRBJ2-7, with D possibly matching TRBD1 (6 bases). V lost 1 base to trimming and J lost 3 bases, with 10 bases between them. The CDR3 loop spans 14 amino acids. Germline values: CDR1 SGHVS, CDR2 FQNEAQ.

The rearrangement links TRBV7-9 to TRBJ1-3, with TRBD1 matching 7 bases. The CDR3 has 17 residues. Germline V gene data show CDR1 as SEHNR and CDR2 as FQNEAQ (reference sequence). Trimming took 5 bases from V and 0 from J; bases not matched to a gene: 10. In DNA, the CDR3 is TGTGCCAGCAGCCCAGGGGGGGCTTCGAGCTCTGGAAACACCATATATTTT. Its protein product is CASSPGGASSSGNTIYF. The whole variable domain, filled in from reference TRBV7-9 and TRBJ1-3, reads DTGVSQNPRHKITKRGQNVTFRCDPISEHNRLYWYRQTLGQGPEFLTYFQNEAQLEKSRLLSDRFSAERPKGSFSTLEIQRTEQGDSAMYLCASSPGGASSSGNTIYFGEGSWLTVV.

This chain joins TRBV13 and TRBJ2-7; tentatively, D is TRBD1 or TRBD2 (5 bases each). CDR3 length: 15 amino acids. CDR1 and CDR2 from the germline V gene are PRHDT and FYEKMQ (reference sequence). V dropped 1 base and J dropped 2 bases, with 12 bases sitting between them. CDR3 coding DNA: TGTGCCAGCAGCTTAGAGCCAGGGAGAGCCTACGAGCAGTACTTC. This encodes CASSLEPGRAYEQYF.

In this sample, this clone turned up once. The gene calls are TRBV9 and TRBJ2-3; D is unresolved. The V end was cut by 0 bases, the J end by 4 bases, with 9 bases between. The CDR3 consists of 14 residues. CDR1 is SGDLS and CDR2 is YYNGEE in the germline V gene. This CDR3 is CASSVVGGADTQYF. Here the CDR3 DNA reads TGTGCCAGCAGCGTAGTTGGTGGGGCAGATACGCAGTATTTT. The whole variable domain, filled in from reference TRBV9 and TRBJ2-3, reads DSGVTQTPKHLITATGQRVTLRCSPRSGDLSVYWYQQSLDQGLQFLIQYYNGEERAKGNILERFSAQQFPDLHSELNLSSLELGDSALYFCASSVVGGADTQYFGPGTRLTVL.

The chain uses TRBV7-9 and TRBJ2-3; D not certain. Germline V gives CDR1 SEHNR, CDR2 FQNEAQ (reference sequence). Trimming shortened V by 3 bases and J by 6 bases, and 4 bases separated the two germline ends. The CDR3 extends over 11 amino acids. In nucleotides, the CDR3 is TGTGCCAGCAGCTTTTCGGATACGCAGTATTTT. This codes for CASSFSDTQYF.

Comments on this clone: Other DNA sequences in the sample encode the same CDR3. The rearrangement links TRBV18 to TRBJ2-2; TRBD2 is a possible D gene (5 bases). Germline-derived CDR1 and CDR2 are KGHSH and LQKENI. This CDR3 comprises 16 residues. The ends were cut back, 8 bases at V and 6 bases at J, with 22 bases in the middle. Written as DNA, the CDR3 is TGTGCCAGCGGACCCCAAGGAGGATTAACAGCCGGGGAGCTGTTTTTT. Encoded protein: CASGPQGGLTAGELFF.